Detailed here is one T cell receptor beta chain. Its specificity is not known. These data originate in a study of CXCR3-negative and CXCR3-positive naive CD8 T cells. The TRB libraries of cDNA were built by UMI-labeled 5' RACE. TCRdb reworked the 5' RACE reads into one entry per CDR3 protein, no DNA. The clone table shows some 120,000 distinct CDR3 sequences, with the ten largest holding 0.59%. Looked up from germline, CDR1 is SEHNR and CDR2 is FQNEAQ (reference sequence). The CDR3 totals 13 residues. General study points: CXCR3-positive naive cells had more hydrophobic TRB CDR3s than CXCR3-negative naive cells.

This TCR came from a human donor in good health. Some clones in this sample may be carry-over from other donors' samples. The chain is built from TRBV7-9 and TRBJ1-2. Sequencing was carried out using naive CXCR3+ CD8+ T cells from blood. Subset defined: CD45RO-CCR7+CD27+CD95- naive CD8+ T cells expressing CXCR3 (TNR3+). The CDR3 region is CASSLEPPYGYTF.